A single TCR beta chain is shown here with its context. Its antigen remains unidentified. TCR alpha and TCR beta cDNA libraries carrying sample barcodes and UMIs came from 5'RACE with constant-segment primers. TCRdb re-called the 5' RACE reads with MiXCR, one entry per CDR3 protein. The sample shows more than 250,000 distinct CDR3 sequences, about a sixth of them seen only once. There are 15 residues in the CDR3. Trimming cost V 2 bases and J 4 bases; bases outside gene matches: 7. CDR1 is MNHEY and CDR2 is SVGEGT in the germline V gene. The source of the sample is a study of T-cell memory formation after mild COVID-19. Study-wide findings and caveats: Second-wave clones that peaked on day 37 lacked confirmed SARS-CoV-2 specificity. Clones contracting over day 15 to 85 were CD4/CD8 balanced, with later expanders leaning CD4+.

This rearrangement joins TRBV6-2 or TRBV6-3 to TRBJ2-5, with 7 bases lining up with TRBD1. This TCR derives from a man younger than 35 who had mild COVID-19 (a few samples of this study predate the infection). Cell type and time point are not known. What was sequenced was PBMCs or a T cell subset sorted from them (not recorded which). This CDR3 is CASSYADRVVETQYF. The CDR3 bases are TGTGCCAGCAGTTACGCCGACAGGGTGGTAGAGACCCAGTACTTC.